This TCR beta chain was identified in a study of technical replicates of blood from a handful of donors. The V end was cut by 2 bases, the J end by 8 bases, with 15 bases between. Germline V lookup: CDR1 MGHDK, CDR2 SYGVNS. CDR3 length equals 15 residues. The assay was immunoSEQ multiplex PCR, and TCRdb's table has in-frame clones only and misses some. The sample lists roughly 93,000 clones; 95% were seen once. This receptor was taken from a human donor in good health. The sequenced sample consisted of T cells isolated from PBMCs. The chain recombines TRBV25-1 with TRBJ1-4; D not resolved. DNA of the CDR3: TGTGCCAGCAGTGAAGAGCGGTTGAATACGGAAAAACTGTTTTTT. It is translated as CASSEERLNTEKLFF.